The 32 T cell receptor beta chains below all came from one sample that was sequenced in a study of blood T cells in healthy people across ages. For the second PCR, which ran for about 7 to 11 cycles, a sample-barcoded 5' primer and a J-beta primer mix were used. TCRdb re-analysed the 5' RACE reads in MiXCR, keeping a single row per CDR3 protein. The sample includes 850,000 to 1,000,000 distinct CDR3 sequences, about 48% of them seen just once. Specimen: blood. The source of these receptors is a man aged 25-45 years in good health.

The rearrangement links TRBV20-1 to TRBJ2-1; 9 bases are a match to TRBD2. This CDR3 spans 15 amino acids. The germline CDR1 and CDR2 sequences are DFQATT and SNEGSKA (reference sequence). The CDR3 spells CRPKRGDQVGDEQFF. The DNA for the CDR3 is TGCAGGCCTAAGCGGGGGGACCAAGTCGGCGATGAGCAGTTCTTC.

In this sample, this clonotype turned up many times. CDR3 nucleotide sequence: TGTGCCAGCAGTTTAAGTAGTTATACGCAGTATTTT. Residues: CASSLSSYTQYF. The chain uses TRBV12-3 or TRBV12-4 and TRBJ2-3, with D unresolved. Trimming removed 2 bases at V and 7 bases at J, with 7 bases between. This CDR3 spans 12 amino acids.

The genes are TRBV20-1 and TRBJ2-7, with D possibly being TRBD1 (5 bases). CDR1 is DFQATT and CDR2 is SNEGSKA in the germline V gene (reference sequence). The CDR3 extends over 12 amino acids. The germline V and J ends were trimmed by 3 bases and 1 base, with 7 bases remaining between them. The CDR3 loop is CSARDISYEQYF. Written as DNA, the CDR3 is TGCAGTGCTAGGGACATTTCCTACGAGCAGTACTTC.

In this sample, this clonotype turned up a few times. This chain joins TRBV4-1 and TRBJ2-7; 9 nucleotides align to TRBD1. Germline V gene data show CDR1 as MGHRA and CDR2 as YSYEKL. The V segment lost 3 bases and the J segment 4 bases; nucleotides outside the gene matches: 4. The CDR3 has 14 residues. CDR3: CASSHRTGAYEQYF. The CDR3 nucleotides are TGCGCCAGCAGCCACCGGACAGGGGCTTACGAGCAGTACTTC.

V gene TRBV28 combines with J gene TRBJ2-4; unclear D gene. V was cut by 7 bases and J by 1 base, with 14 bases left in between. Germline CDR1 reads MDHEN; CDR2 reads SYDVKM. The CDR3 runs to 15 residues. The CDR3 protein is CASTPGAMAKNIQYF. CDR3 bases: TGTGCCAGCACGCCAGGCGCAATGGCCAAAAACATTCAGTACTTC.

The chain combines TRBV5-1 with TRBJ1-4; a weak D match, TRBD1 (5 bases). CDR1 SGHRS and CDR2 YFSETQ come from the germline V gene. The V and J ends lost 4 bases and 8 bases respectively, with 15 bases between them. The CDR3 loop spans 14 amino acids. The DNA for the CDR3 is TGCGCCAGCAGCGTGGCAGGGATCGGAGAAAAACTGTTTTTT. Residues: CASSVAGIGEKLFF.

The J gene is TRBJ2-3, the V gene TRBV30; either TRBD1 or TRBD2 may fit D (5 bases each). The length of the CDR3 is 13 residues. The V gene's germline CDR1 is GTSNPN and CDR2 SVGIG (reference sequence). Between the trimmed V and J ends, which lost 5 bases and 3 bases, there was a span of 12 bases. Written as DNA, the CDR3 is TGTGCCTGGGGACGGGACGGAACAGATACGCAGTATTTT. It codes for CAWGRDGTDTQYF.

The rearrangement links TRBV12-3 or TRBV12-4 to TRBJ2-7; 7 bases align to TRBD1. The trim removed 5 bases at V and 2 bases at J, leaving 12 bases unmatched. The CDR3 runs 16 residues. This CDR3 is CASSRDEGASPYEQYF. DNA of the CDR3: TGTGCCAGCAGTCGTGATGAGGGGGCGAGCCCCTACGAGCAGTACTTC.

This clonotype occurred a few times. The V and J genes are TRBV19 and TRBJ2-7; a weak D match, TRBD2 (6 bases). Germline values: CDR1 LNHDA, CDR2 SQIVND (reference sequence). The V end lost 0 bases, the J end lost 6 bases, and 9 bases lay between the germline ends. The CDR3 covers 13 residues. Here the CDR3 DNA reads TGTGCCAGTAGTATAGATCTGGGGGGCGAGCAGTACTTC. This translates into CASSIDLGGEQYF.

The rearrangement uses TRBV27 and TRBJ2-3; TRBD2 agrees at 9 bases. Germline assignment: CDR1 MNHEY and CDR2 SMNVEV (reference sequence). V lost 6 bases and J lost 3; bases outside the gene matches: 7. The CDR3 spans 15 residues. CDR3 in DNA: TGTGCCAGCAGCCGCGGGGGGGGTCTGACAGATACGCAGTATTTT. Its protein product is CASSRGGGLTDTQYF.

In its sample, this clonotype was seen a few times. A much larger clone lies a single base off, so this may be a read error. V and J are TRBV7-9 and TRBJ2-5, with D possibly being TRBD1 or TRBD2 (5 bases each). Germline V gene data show CDR1 as SEHNR and CDR2 as FQNEAQ (reference sequence). The CDR3 loop spans 14 amino acids. V gave up 6 bases and J gave up 11 bases, with 22 bases separating them. CDR3 amino acids: CASRPPGRNNEQYF. The DNA of the CDR3 is TGTGCCAGCAGACCTCCGGGACGCAACAATGAGCAGTACTTC.

The V call is TRBV28, the J call TRBJ2-7, with 8 bases fitting TRBD1. Germline trimming cut 2 bases from V and 2 bases from J; bases unmatched to any gene: 8. Germline CDR1 MDHEN, CDR2 SYDVKM. The CDR3 sequence is 16 residues long. The CDR3 sequence is CASSLRVRGQPYEQYF. The CDR3, as DNA: TGTGCCAGCAGTTTAAGGGTCAGGGGGCAGCCCTACGAGCAGTACTTC.

This sequence joins TRBV5-1 and TRBJ2-7, with 7 bases that match TRBD2. The CDR3 has 15 residues. Germline V gene lookup returns CDR1 SGHRS and CDR2 YFSETQ. Trimming removed 0 bases from V and 1 base from J; junction bases left unmatched: 4. The CDR3 loop is CASSLGAGRSYEQYF. The CDR3 DNA reads TGCGCCAGCAGCTTGGGAGCGGGGCGTTCCTACGAGCAGTACTTC.

This clonotype was seen at least ten times. The chain couples TRBV6-5 to TRBJ1-2; D is undetermined. V lost 7 bases, J lost 0 bases, and 12 bases lay in between. The germline V gene encodes CDR1 MNHEY and CDR2 SVGAGI. CDR3 length equals 14 residues. CDR3 protein: CASNKRGTNYGYTF. The DNA of the CDR3 is TGTGCCAGCAACAAACGAGGGACTAACTATGGCTACACCTTC.

The chain joins TRBV5-5 to TRBJ2-3, with TRBD1 identical over 7 bases. Germline V gene sequence: CDR1 SGHKS, CDR2 YYEKEE (reference sequence). The J segment lost 2 bases and the V segment lost 4 bases, leaving 4 bases of the junction unmatched. The CDR3 runs 14 residues. In DNA, the CDR3 is TGTGCCAGCAGCAAGGGACAGTCCACAGATACGCAGTATTTT. This encodes CASSKGQSTDTQYF. The full variable domain, in which reference TRBV5-5 and TRBJ2-3 provide the parts outside the CDR3, is DAGVTQSPTHLIKTRGQQVTLRCSPISGHKSVSWYQQVLGQGPQFIFQYYEKEERGRGNFPDRFSARQFPNYSSELNVNALLLGDSALYLCASSKGQSTDTQYFGPGTRLTVL.

In its sample, this clonotype was seen many times. The rearrangement links TRBV4-3 to TRBJ2-3; TRBD2 might be the D (6 bases). This CDR3 is built from 16 residues. Germline V lookup: CDR1 LGHNA, CDR2 YSLEER. The ends were cut back, 0 bases at V and 6 bases at J, with 16 bases in the middle. The CDR3 DNA follows: TGCGCCAGCAGCCAAGATCCAAGGACTACTCGGGATACGCAGTATTTT. Its translation: CASSQDPRTTRDTQYF.

This clonotype was detected only a few times. This chain links TRBV10-3 with TRBJ2-5; 8 nucleotides align to TRBD1. TRBJ2-7 explains the end of the DNA better; the J call may be wrong. The CDR3 is made up of 13 amino acids. Germline V gives CDR1 ENHRY, CDR2 SYGVKD. CDR3 protein: CAISSGQAYEQYF. DNA for the CDR3: TGTGCCATCAGTTCGGGACAGGCCTACGAGCAGTACTTC.

This rearrangement joins TRBV29-1 to TRBJ2-3; D may be TRBD1 or TRBD2 (5 bases each). The CDR3 extends over 13 amino acids. Trimming took 4 bases from V and 1 from J, leaving 9 bases between them. Germline assignment: CDR1 SQVTM and CDR2 ANQGSEA. The chain's CDR3 is CSVARDRTDTQYF. The CDR3 region has the DNA TGCAGCGTTGCCAGGGACCGCACAGATACGCAGTATTTT.

In its sample, this clonotype was seen a few times. V is TRBV5-1 and J is TRBJ1-1; tentative D call: TRBD1 (6 bases). Germline V gene data show CDR1 as SGHRS and CDR2 as YFSETQ. The V and J ends lost 6 bases and 0 bases respectively, with 12 bases between them. The CDR3 has 14 residues. CDR3 loop: CASNAGGMNTEAFF. CDR3 bases: TGCGCCAGCAATGCTGGGGGCATGAACACTGAAGCTTTCTTT. Full variable domain (outside the CDR3, taken from reference TRBV5-1 and TRBJ1-1): KAGVTQTPRYLIKTRGQQVTLSCSPISGHRSVSWYQQTPGQGLQFLFEYFSETQRNKGNFPGRFSGRQFSNSRSEMNVSTLELGDSALYLCASNAGGMNTEAFFGQGTRLTVV.

CDR3 nucleotides: TGCGCCAGCAGCCAACTTGGGTCAGATACGCAGTATTTT. It codes for CASSQLGSDTQYF. The rearrangement links TRBV4-3 to TRBJ2-3; D gene uncertain. Germline CDR1 is LGHNA and CDR2 is YSLEER. The V and J ends lost 2 bases and 4 bases respectively, with 7 bases between them. The length of the CDR3 is 13 residues.

The J gene is TRBJ2-1, the V gene TRBV6-1; no clear D gene. The CDR3 covers 10 residues. V was clipped by 11 bases and J by 4 bases, with 6 bases between them. The germline V gene has CDR1 MNHNS and CDR2 SASEGT. The CDR3 spells CAAYYNEQFF. CDR3 nucleotides: TGTGCCGCTTATTACAATGAGCAGTTCTTC.

This rearrangement joins TRBV7-3 to TRBJ2-1, with TRBD2 matching over 8 bases. Germline CDR1 SGHTA, CDR2 FQGTGA. Trimming took 8 bases from V and 9 from J; bases not matched to a gene: 18. There are 16 residues in the CDR3. The CDR3 protein is CASRGVNSGEFGEQFF. CDR3 coding DNA: TGTGCCAGCCGAGGGGTGAATAGCGGGGAATTTGGTGAGCAGTTCTTC.

This chain joins TRBV6-1 and TRBJ1-1, with 12 bases aligning to TRBD1. The germline gives CDR1 MNHNS, CDR2 SASEGT. Trimming at V came to 7 bases and at J to 4 bases, leaving 7 bases not matched to a gene. This CDR3 region has 15 residues. The CDR3 coding sequence is TGTGCCAGCAAGGGACAGGGGGCGAGGATCACTGAAGCTTTCTTT. This codes for CASKGQGARITEAFF.

This sequence joins TRBV6-5 and TRBJ2-2; D not resolved. V was pared by 5 bases and J by 9 bases, with 10 bases between. Germline-derived CDR1 and CDR2 are MNHEY and SVGAGI. The CDR3 consists of 12 residues. CDR3 DNA: TGTGCCAGCAGTCCAGACAATTGGGAGCTGTTTTTT. It specifies CASSPDNWELFF.

The chain has TRBV20-1 and TRBJ2-7; D is possibly TRBD1 (6 bases). The CDR3 contains 15 residues. In germline, CDR1 is DFQATT, CDR2 SNEGSKA (reference sequence). Trimming cost V 0 bases and J 2 bases, with 14 bases left between them. CDR3 loop: CSARDPARGPYEQYF. CDR3 in DNA: TGCAGTGCTAGAGATCCGGCCAGGGGTCCCTACGAGCAGTACTTC.

This chain connects TRBV9 to TRBJ1-2; a weak D match, TRBD1 (6 bases). V was clipped by 2 bases and J by 10 bases, with 21 bases between them. The V gene's germline CDR1 is SGDLS and CDR2 YYNGEE. The CDR3 is made up of 15 amino acids. CDR3 coding DNA: TGTGCCAGCAGCGTGAGACAGGAGATCGGAAATATCTACACCTTC. It specifies CASSVRQEIGNIYTF.

The chain couples TRBV20-1 to TRBJ2-3, with D possibly being TRBD2 (6 bases). This CDR3 has 16 amino acids. From germline, CDR1 is DFQATT and CDR2 SNEGSKA (reference sequence). V shed 1 base and J shed 0 bases, with 14 bases lying between them. The CDR3 here is CSARVVRDFSTDTQYF. The CDR3 DNA follows: TGCAGTGCTAGAGTAGTAAGGGACTTTAGCACAGATACGCAGTATTTT.

The chain employs TRBV29-1 and TRBJ2-1; 7 bases agree with TRBD1. J lost 8 bases, V lost 7 bases, and 5 bases had no gene match. CDR3 size: 11 residues. Germline CDR1 and CDR2: SQVTM and ANQGSEA. The CDR3 DNA follows: TGCAGCGCTAGTACAGGGGATGAGCAGTTCTTC. Protein: CSASTGDEQFF.

The V call is TRBV11-2, the J call TRBJ2-3; 9 positions agree with TRBD1. This CDR3 comprises 16 residues. The junction had 9 bases not matched to a gene; V was cut back by 5 bases and J by 3 bases. CDR1 and CDR2 from the germline V gene are SGHAT and FQNNGV. In DNA form, the CDR3 reads TGTGCCAGCAGCAAAGGACAGGGGAGTTGGACAGATACGCAGTATTTT. Translating it yields CASSKGQGSWTDTQYF.

CDR3 in DNA: TGTGCCAGCAGCCTCTCTGAGAAAACCTACGAGCAGTACTTC. It is translated as CASSLSEKTYEQYF. The V call is TRBV7-9, the J call TRBJ2-5, with D unclear. The DNA end lines up better with TRBJ2-7; the J call may be wrong. Germline CDR1 reads SEHNR; CDR2 reads FQNEAQ (reference sequence). The CDR3 totals 14 residues.

V is TRBV20-1 and J is TRBJ2-4; 7 nucleotides align to TRBD1. With the DNA end fitting TRBJ2-7 better, the J assignment may be wrong. Germline CDR1 DFQATT, CDR2 SNEGSKA (reference sequence). The CDR3 consists of 15 residues. CDR3 residues: CSARDMTGQAYEQYF. The CDR3 nucleotides are TGCAGTGCTAGAGACATGACAGGGCAAGCCTACGAGCAGTACTTC.

CDR3 bases: TGCGCCAGCAGCCAAGAGACTAGCGACTCCTACGAGCAGTACTTC. As protein: CASSQETSDSYEQYF. The chain is built from TRBV4-1 and TRBJ2-7; 8 bases fit TRBD2. Per the germline V gene, CDR1 is MGHRA and CDR2 is YSYEKL. The CDR3 contains 15 residues. The junction had 1 base not matched to a gene; V was cut back by 0 bases and J by 0 bases.